Each of the 18 T cell receptor beta chains below was sequenced from the same sample in a study of shared clonotypes between healthy human individuals. Clones were sequenced by immunoSEQ multiplex PCR, and TCRdb holds only the in-frame ones, with some missing. The data show about 600,000 clones, with roughly 98% seen just once and 0.3% held by the top ten. Naivety among CD8 cells was defined by CD45RO negativity and positive CCR7 selection, thereby excluding terminally differentiated effector memory CD45RA+ cells. The sample taken for sequencing was naive CD8+ T cells sorted from blood. The receptors stem from a man aged 25 to 40 in good health.

The chain uses TRBV29-1 and TRBJ1-2; D ambiguous. CDR1 and CDR2 from the germline V gene are SQVTM and ANQGSEA. The ends were cut back, 4 bases at V and 4 bases at J, with 10 bases in the middle. The CDR3 consists of 12 residues. In DNA, the CDR3 is TGCAGCGTTGGGCAGACAACCTATGGCTACACCTTC. Amino acids: CSVGQTTYGYTF.

Points on this clone: The sample has other DNA sequences that encode this CDR3 too. V and J are TRBV7-9 and TRBJ2-7; D not certain. The CDR3 length is 11 residues. In germline, CDR1 is SEHNR, CDR2 FQNEAQ (reference sequence). Trimming shortened V by 4 bases and J by 4 bases, and 5 bases separated the two germline ends. The CDR3 nucleotides read TGTGCCAGCAGCTCCACGTACGAGCAGTACTTC. It yields the protein CASSSTYEQYF.

The chain couples TRBV30 to TRBJ1-1, with D uncertain. Trimming cost V 4 bases and J 1 base, with 4 bases left between them. Germline loops: CDR1 GTSNPN, CDR2 SVGIG (reference sequence). The CDR3 has 11 amino acids. CDR3 DNA sequence: TGTGCCTGGAATCAGAACACTGAAGCTTTCTTT. As protein: CAWNQNTEAFF.

The J gene is TRBJ2-4, the V gene TRBV15; D unclear. The CDR3 totals 18 residues. V lost 1 base, J lost 3 bases, and 19 bases lay in between. Looked up from germline, CDR1 is LNHNV and CDR2 is YYDKDF (reference sequence). CDR3 in DNA: TGTGCCACCAGCAGAGTCGCCCCCCTGGTTCATGGCAAAAACATTCAGTACTTC. This sequence encodes CATSRVAPLVHGKNIQYF.

V usage is TRBV6-1 and J usage is TRBJ2-7; a possible D gene is TRBD2 (6 bases). This CDR3 comprises 15 residues. V lost 0 bases, J lost 9 bases, and 18 bases lay in between. Germline V lookup: CDR1 MNHNS, CDR2 SASEGT. This CDR3 is CASSEAGGVRDGQYF. The DNA for the CDR3 is TGTGCCAGCAGTGAAGCTGGCGGGGTAAGGGATGGGCAGTACTTC.

This clone was counted once. CDR3 sequence (DNA): TGTGCCAGCAGATTTCAGGGGCGCGCCAATGAGCAGTTCTTC. Translated, it gives CASRFQGRANEQFF. The gene calls are TRBV6-5 and TRBJ2-1; D may be TRBD1 (6 bases). CDR3 size: 14 residues. Trimming took 6 bases from V and 6 from J, leaving 15 bases between them. The germline V gene encodes CDR1 MNHEY and CDR2 SVGAGI.

V usage is TRBV5-5 and J usage is TRBJ1-1; 9 bases match TRBD1. Germline V gene sequence: CDR1 SGHKS, CDR2 YYEKEE (reference sequence). With V trimmed by 4 bases and J by 3 bases, 10 bases remained unmatched. CDR3 length equals 16 residues. CDR3 residues: CASSTVDRGVDTEAFF. CDR3 coding DNA: TGTGCCAGCAGCACGGTGGACAGGGGAGTGGACACTGAAGCTTTCTTT. Supplemented by reference TRBV5-5 and TRBJ1-1, the full variable domain reads DAGVTQSPTHLIKTRGQQVTLRCSPISGHKSVSWYQQVLGQGPQFIFQYYEKEERGRGNFPDRFSARQFPNYSSELNVNALLLGDSALYLCASSTVDRGVDTEAFFGQGTRLTVV.

This chain links TRBV11-2 with TRBJ2-1; TRBD2 matches at 8 bases. This CDR3 is 15 amino acids long. Germline CDR1 SGHAT, CDR2 FQNNGV. The V gene end was trimmed by 5 bases and the J gene end by 4 bases; junction bases not matched to a gene: 7. The CDR3 DNA sequence: TGTGCCAGCAGCGACCGGGTAGCGGGGTACAATGAGCAGTTCTTC. This translates into CASSDRVAGYNEQFF.

The chain uses TRBV28 and TRBJ1-4; no reliable D call. The CDR3 runs 18 residues. The germline CDR1 and CDR2 sequences are MDHEN and SYDVKM. The ends were cut back, 2 bases at V and 7 bases at J, with 23 bases in the middle. In DNA, the CDR3 is TGTGCCAGCAGTTTAAAGAAATGGGCAAAGGCGGTGGGTGAAAAACTGTTTTTT. This encodes CASSLKKWAKAVGEKLFF.

Comment on this clone: Mismatch with germline at one junction end may stem from a read error. The gene calls are TRBV11-2 and TRBJ2-1; D ambiguous. The CDR3 consists of 15 residues. Germline CDR1 is SGHAT and CDR2 is FQNNGV. CDR3: CASNLGPAISNEQFF. Written as DNA, the CDR3 is TGTGCCAGCAACTTAGGTCCCGCCATAAGCAATGAGCAGTTCTTC.

This chain uses TRBV15 with TRBJ1-1; 11 positions agree with TRBD1. The V segment lost 1 base and the J segment 5 bases; nucleotides outside the gene matches: 6. Germline values: CDR1 LNHNV, CDR2 YYDKDF (reference sequence). The CDR3 totals 16 residues. CDR3 DNA: TGTGCCACCAGCAGAGGGACAGGGGGCTCCGGGACTGAAGCTTTCTTT. This sequence encodes CATSRGTGGSGTEAFF.

This rearrangement joins TRBV27 to TRBJ2-1; the D is unclear. The length of the CDR3 is 11 residues. V gave up 4 bases and J gave up 12 bases, with 10 bases separating them. Germline CDR1 is MNHEY and CDR2 is SMNVEV (reference sequence). The CDR3 nucleotides are TGTGCCAGCAGTTCAGACTCCGGGCAGTTCTTC. Amino acids: CASSSDSGQFF.

The rearrangement joins TRBV28 to TRBJ2-7, with D possibly being TRBD2 (6 bases). This CDR3 region has 17 residues. The germline CDR1 and CDR2 sequences are MDHEN and SYDVKM. V lost 6 bases to trimming and J lost 0 bases, with 21 bases between them. CDR3 loop: CASSLNLKGGNSYEQYF. The DNA of the CDR3 is TGTGCCAGCAGCCTCAACCTCAAGGGCGGGAACTCCTACGAGCAGTACTTC.

This chain connects TRBV9 to TRBJ2-1, with 10 bases identical to TRBD2. The CDR3 is made up of 15 amino acids. V trimming: 0 bases; J trimming: 6 bases; junction bases outside the gene matches: 3. CDR1 and CDR2 (germline): SGDLS, YYNGEE. The CDR3 DNA follows: TGTGCCAGCAGCGTAGGAACTAGCGGGATCAATGAGCAGTTCTTC. Encoded protein: CASSVGTSGINEQFF.

This chain joins TRBV7-3 and TRBJ2-5; 13 bases line up with TRBD2. Germline loops: CDR1 SGHTA, CDR2 FQGTGA. The CDR3 has 17 amino acids. After removal of 2 bases from V and 3 bases from J, the junction contained 6 bases not matched to a gene. The CDR3, as DNA: TGTGCCAGCAGCTTATTTAGGACTAGCGGGAGTGAAGAGACCCAGTACTTC. Protein sequence: CASSLFRTSGSEETQYF.

The chain is built from TRBV5-1 and TRBJ2-7; a possible D gene is TRBD1 (5 bases). Looked up from germline, CDR1 is SGHRS and CDR2 is YFSETQ. V was pared by 0 bases and J by 1 base, with 5 bases between. This CDR3 is 13 amino acids long. The CDR3 DNA reads TGCGCCAGCAGCTTGGACAGGTCCTACGAGCAGTACTTC. It codes for CASSLDRSYEQYF.

The chain employs TRBV27 and TRBJ1-2, with D perhaps TRBD1 (5 bases). V lost 5 bases and J lost 8, with 15 bases in between. CDR3 length equals 13 residues. Per the germline V gene, CDR1 is MNHEY and CDR2 is SMNVEV (reference sequence). This CDR3 is CASSPGTLGGYTF. DNA for the CDR3: TGTGCCAGCAGTCCCGGGACCTTGGGGGGCTACACCTTC.

The chain employs TRBV9 and TRBJ2-3; 8 bases fit TRBD2. The CDR3 runs 16 residues. Germline CDR1 and CDR2: SGDLS and YYNGEE. Trimming removed 1 base from V and 3 bases from J; junction bases left unmatched: 7. The CDR3 DNA follows: TGTGCCAGCAGCGTATTGGCGGGAGGAGGAACAGATACGCAGTATTTT. It codes for CASSVLAGGGTDTQYF. Looking up the rest from reference TRBV9 and TRBJ2-3 gives the full variable domain: DSGVTQTPKHLITATGQRVTLRCSPRSGDLSVYWYQQSLDQGLQFLIQYYNGEERAKGNILERFSAQQFPDLHSELNLSSLELGDSALYFCASSVLAGGGTDTQYFGPGTRLTVL.